Reported below is one T cell receptor beta chain. In the original workflow: Reference gene primer amplification gave estimated nucleated cell counts. Profiled with immunoSEQ multiplex PCR; TCRdb holds only in-frame clones, not every one. The V and J calls and clone size were taken over from that table, and D and trimming were inferred from the DNA. The sample consists of about 50,000 clones, more than 85% of them appearing once. The sample is drawn from a study of blood T cell repertoires in COVID-19. Study details: Sites in the United States, Italy and Spain provided acute and convalescent COVID-19 samples. PBMCs, B-cell-depleted T cells, or T cells were the source of the cDNA or gDNA that made up the material.

V lost 3 bases to trimming and J lost 9 bases; unmatched junction nucleotides: 11. Germline assignment: CDR1 LGHDT and CDR2 YNNKEL (reference sequence). The CDR3 length is 17 residues. Specimen: peripheral blood. The V gene is TRBV3-1 (or the pseudogene TRBV3-2), the J gene TRBJ1-6; TRBD1 agrees at 10 bases. The receptor was isolated from a human donor in a cohort sampled during active COVID-19. The CDR3 protein is CASSQGGSGTGVSPLHF. CDR3 nucleotide sequence: TGTGCCAGCAGCCAGGGGGGGTCCGGGACAGGGGTTTCACCCCTCCACTTT.